A single sample is the source of the 13 T cell receptor beta chains below, sequenced in a study of T-cell reconstitution after alpha-beta-depleted transplantation in children. For TCRbeta, the library was prepared with unique molecular identifiers. One entry per CDR3 protein results from TCRdb running MiXCR on the PCR reads. The profile shows 98,000 or so distinct CDR3 sequences, roughly a quarter of them singletons. The sequenced sample was PBMCs, obtained before TCRalphabeta/CD19-depleted stem cell transplant. The receptors shown here come from a boy younger than 10 with acute lymphoblastic leukemia, due to receive a stem cell transplant.

In its sample, this clonotype was seen many times. The genes are TRBV12-3 or TRBV12-4 and TRBJ2-7; TRBD1 matches 8 bases. Trimming removed 5 bases from V and 3 bases from J; junction bases left unmatched: 3. The CDR3 covers 13 residues. The CDR3 DNA is TGTGCCAGCAGTCAGGGGGCGGTCTACGAGCAGTACTTC. This sequence encodes CASSQGAVYEQYF.

This clonotype was found a few times. This chain joins TRBV29-1 and TRBJ1-1; D unresolved. CDR1 SQVTM and CDR2 ANQGSEA come from the germline V gene. Trimming removed 5 bases from V and 7 bases from J, with 11 bases in between. This CDR3 has 11 residues. This chain's CDR3 is CSVLGLYEAFF. The DNA of the CDR3 is TGCAGCGTTTTAGGGCTTTATGAAGCTTTCTTT.

This clonotype has ten or more counts. This sequence joins TRBV15 and TRBJ2-1; TRBD2 matches 7 bases. Trimming removed 3 bases from V and 6 bases from J; junction bases left unmatched: 5. CDR1 and CDR2 (germline): LNHNV, YYDKDF (reference sequence). The CDR3 has 14 amino acids. Here the CDR3 DNA reads TGTGCCACCAGCAGGGCTAGCGGAGGCAATGAGCAGTTCTTC. Encoded protein: CATSRASGGNEQFF. The variable domain in full, with the rest retrieved from reference TRBV15 and TRBJ2-1, is DAMVIQNPRYQVTQFGKPVTLSCSQTLNHNVMYWYQQKSSQAPKLLFHYYDKDFNNEADTPDNFQSRRPNTSFCFLDIRSPGLGDTAMYLCATSRASGGNEQFFGPGTRLTVL.

The genes are TRBV2 and TRBJ2-3; the match to TRBD2 covers 8 bases. V lost 10 bases to trimming and J lost 7 bases; unmatched junction nucleotides: 16. CDR1 is SNHLY, CDR2 FYNNEI, per germline. There are 15 residues in the CDR3. The CDR3 reads CATGGVAEGRNTQYF. CDR3 nucleotides: TGTGCCACCGGGGGGGTAGCGGAGGGGCGGAATACGCAGTATTTT.

The chain uses TRBV7-9 and TRBJ2-1; 9 bases match TRBD1. Germline V lookup: CDR1 SEHNR, CDR2 FQNEAQ (reference sequence). This CDR3 comprises 16 residues. V lost 5 bases, J lost 9 bases, and 14 bases stayed unmatched. The CDR3 protein is CASSLSQTGGDREQFF. In DNA form, the CDR3 reads TGTGCCAGCAGCCTATCCCAGACAGGGGGGGATCGTGAGCAGTTCTTC.

This clonotype occurred many times. This chain joins TRBV5-1 and TRBJ1-5; maybe TRBD1 (5 bases). Germline loops: CDR1 SGHRS, CDR2 YFSETQ. Trimming shortened V by 1 base and J by 4 bases, and 9 bases separated the two germline ends. CDR3 length: 14 amino acids. In DNA, the CDR3 is TGCGCCAGCAGCTTGACAGGAGAGAATCAGCCCCAGCATTTT. Translating it yields CASSLTGENQPQHF. The full variable domain, rest sourced from reference TRBV5-1 and TRBJ1-5, is KAGVTQTPRYLIKTRGQQVTLSCSPISGHRSVSWYQQTPGQGLQFLFEYFSETQRNKGNFPGRFSGRQFSNSRSEMNVSTLELGDSALYLCASSLTGENQPQHFGDGTRLSIL.

This clonotype was detected a few times. The chain links TRBV7-2 to TRBJ1-5, with TRBD1 matching over 9 bases. Germline V CDR1 and CDR2: SGHTA, FQGNSA. The CDR3 totals 15 residues. The trim removed 3 bases at V and 7 bases at J, leaving 7 bases unmatched. For the CDR3, the DNA is TGTGCCAGCAGCTTGCACAGGGGGCAAGGACAGCCCCAGCATTTT. It translates to CASSLHRGQGQPQHF.

This sequence joins TRBV28 and TRBJ2-7; no reliable D call. Trimming pared 5 bases from V and 5 bases from J, leaving 13 bases between. Per the germline V gene, CDR1 is MDHEN and CDR2 is SYDVKM. The CDR3 loop spans 13 amino acids. CDR3 sequence (DNA): TGTGCCAGCAGTCCTAAACCCGGAGACGAGCAGTACTTC. Amino acids: CASSPKPGDEQYF.

This clonotype has a handful of counts. The V gene is TRBV3-1, the J gene TRBJ2-2; TRBD1 matches 8 bases. V shed 1 base, J shed 6 bases, and the junction held 1 base outside the gene matches. Per the germline V gene, CDR1 is LGHDT and CDR2 is YNNKEL (reference sequence). The CDR3 is 14 residues long. CDR3 nucleotides: TGTGCCAGCAGCCAAGTACAGGGGGCCGGGGAGCTGTTTTTT. It encodes CASSQVQGAGELFF.

This clonotype has more than one count but fewer than ten. V gene TRBV2 combines with J gene TRBJ1-2; D not resolved. V lost 5 bases and J 1 base, leaving 11 bases between the germline ends. The CDR3 length is 14 residues. Germline V gene data show CDR1 as SNHLY and CDR2 as FYNNEI. CDR3 in amino acids: CASSLERGNYGYTF. CDR3 coding DNA: TGTGCCAGCAGTTTGGAACGGGGTAACTATGGCTACACCTTC.

V is TRBV7-2 and J is TRBJ2-2, with TRBD2 as a possible D gene (5 bases). This CDR3 is 15 amino acids long. With 8 bases removed from V and 1 base from J, the gap between germline ends came to 14 bases. Germline V gives CDR1 SGHTA, CDR2 FQGNSA. Here the CDR3 reads CASAQRGMNTGELFF. As DNA, the CDR3 is TGTGCCAGCGCCCAGAGAGGGATGAACACCGGGGAGCTGTTTTTT.

At least ten counts were recorded for this clonotype. The rearrangement joins TRBV3-1 to TRBJ1-1; 7 bases match TRBD1. The CDR3 is 14 residues long. After removal of 5 bases from V and 4 bases from J, the junction contained 7 bases not matched to a gene. CDR1 and CDR2 (germline): LGHDT, YNNKEL (reference sequence). CDR3 coding DNA: TGTGCCAGCAGCTTACAGGGGTCGATCACTGAAGCTTTCTTT. Translating gives CASSLQGSITEAFF. The variable domain in full, completed from reference TRBV3-1 and TRBJ1-1, reads DTAVSQTPKYLVTQMGNDKSIKCEQNLGHDTMYWYKQDSKKFLKIMFSYNNKELIINETVPNRFSPKSPDKAHLNLHINSLELGDSAVYFCASSLQGSITEAFFGQGTRLTVV.

This clonotype was detected only a few times. The chain recombines TRBV20-1 with TRBJ2-1; D is perhaps TRBD2 (5 bases). The ends were cut back, 0 bases at V and 1 base at J, with 7 bases in the middle. The germline V gene has CDR1 DFQATT and CDR2 SNEGSKA (reference sequence). This CDR3 has 14 residues. CDR3 region: CSARDEGSYNEQFF. The CDR3 DNA is TGCAGTGCTAGAGACGAGGGATCCTACAATGAGCAGTTCTTC.